A selection of T cell receptor beta chains follows, all from one sample in a study of blood T cell repertoires in COVID-19. Generated by immunoSEQ multiplex PCR, the TCRdb table keeps only in-frame clones and is missing some. The repertoire has approximately 300,000 clones, roughly 90% of them found once; the top ten carry roughly 6.7%. The specimen sequenced was peripheral blood. The receptor source for this set is a young man who had recovered from COVID-19. Both conserved end residues are part of each CDR3.

V gene	J gene	CDR3 protein
TRBV7-3	TRBJ2-3	CASSLGQTGDTQYF
TRBV2	TRBJ1-2	CASSDGGSYGYTF
TRBV19	TRBJ2-7	CASSTVPGQGGEQYF
TRBV4-3	TRBJ1-3	CASSQDAGAGTGNTIYF
TRBV16	TRBJ1-1	CASSAAGGSTEAFF
TRBV10-2	TRBJ2-7	CASSEGLADPYEQYF
TRBV4-2	TRBJ2-7	CASSQEAGDEQYF
TRBV15	TRBJ2-5	CATSRTVQETQYF
TRBV5-6	TRBJ1-6	CASSIWTGGSYNSPLHF
TRBV9	TRBJ1-2	CASSVGDRVNYGYTF
TRBV7-6	TRBJ1-3	CASSLAHREMSSGNTIYF
TRBV27	TRBJ1-1	CASSLSARDIRPFF
TRBV5-1	TRBJ1-3	CASSQGNGNTIYF
TRBV7-3	TRBJ2-2	CASSLYPSRDRGLDTGELFF
TRBV25-1	TRBJ2-3	CASSSLRQAAYF
TRBV4-1	TRBJ2-2	CASSHARTGRTTGELFF
TRBV7-3	TRBJ1-1	CASSLTPVREYEAFF
TRBV7-6	TRBJ2-1	CASSQTSGRAGNEQFF
TRBV4-1	TRBJ2-7	CASSQEGTGGYEQYF
TRBV29-1	TRBJ1-1	CSTLDSRMAFF
TRBV27	TRBJ2-3	CASSPRVAGGTDTQYF
TRBV7-8	TRBJ1-1	CASSPSQGQLNTEAFF
TRBV5-4	TRBJ1-2	CASRGQGVANYGYTF
TRBV5-1	TRBJ2-1	CASSIGLAGEEQFF
TRBV21-1	TRBJ1-3	CASSKGGGQTLSGNTIYF
TRBV18	TRBJ2-7	CASSPPYGIYEQYF
TRBV7-2	TRBJ2-1	CASSLALGLAGGQGRQFF
TRBV10-1	TRBJ2-1	CASSELAAGVEQFF
TRBV29-1	TRBJ1-1	CSVRAGTGGQYTDPEAFF
TRBV19	TRBJ2-7	CASTPSGSLYEQYF
TRBV4-1	TRBJ1-3	CASSQDPQGTGNTIYF
TRBV7-9	TRBJ2-1	CASFPGGRVNEQFF
TRBV27	TRBJ2-5	CASSTWTSSETQYF
TRBV9	TRBJ2-1	CASSLRQPGNEQFF
TRBV5-1	TRBJ2-7	CASSGDRVYEQYF
TRBV29-1	TRBJ1-1	CSVLQGARNTEAFF
TRBV19	TRBJ2-7	CASSMGQGREQYF
TRBV21-1	TRBJ1-1	CASSNGPAEAFF
TRBV29-1	TRBJ2-5	CSVGGLAGKGETQYF
TRBV6-5	TRBJ2-2	CASSSGDGVTGELFF
TRBV10-2	TRBJ2-7	CASRGTGQMTYEQYF
TRBV4-1	TRBJ1-2	CASSLYTGTDPYGYTF
TRBV14	TRBJ2-7	CASSPRTGAYEQYF
TRBV11-1	TRBJ2-3	CASSRRLAGGADTQYF
TRBV5-1	TRBJ2-7	CASSLGDRDSYEQYF
TRBV10-3	TRBJ2-7	CAISESLNYYEQYF
TRBV6-5	TRBJ1-1	CASIIGGEGTEAFF